The 22 T cell receptor beta chains given below trace back to one sample, sequenced in a study of cytomegalovirus exposure and HLA in healthy donors. PCR primers comprised 60 Vbeta and 13 Jbeta primers. The assay was immunoSEQ multiplex PCR, and TCRdb's table has in-frame clones only and misses some. The table records fewer than 200,000 clones, roughly 87% of them present only once. The sequencing sample was made of PBMCs. These receptors came from a girl under two years old in good health and CMV-seronegative.

The chain has TRBV5-8 and TRBJ2-1; D is uncertain. V dropped 4 bases and J dropped 8 bases, with 13 bases sitting between them. Germline lookup yields CDR1 SGHTS and CDR2 YDEGEE. The CDR3 length is 13 residues. The CDR3 loop reads CASSPRGLDEQFF. The CDR3 bases are TGTGCCAGCAGCCCGAGAGGTTTGGATGAGCAGTTCTTC.

The V and J genes are TRBV27 and TRBJ2-1, with 10 bases matching TRBD2. The V gene's germline CDR1 is MNHEY and CDR2 SMNVEV (reference sequence). This CDR3 spans 15 amino acids. The V segment lost 3 bases and the J segment 3 bases; nucleotides outside the gene matches: 2. The chain's CDR3 is CASSLASGGYNEQFF. The CDR3 nucleotides are TGTGCCAGCAGTTTGGCTAGCGGGGGCTACAATGAGCAGTTCTTC.

The V call is TRBV4-1, the J call TRBJ2-2; 8 bases align to TRBD1. Germline assignment: CDR1 MGHRA and CDR2 YSYEKL. This CDR3 has 16 residues. V trimming: 2 bases; J trimming: 6 bases; junction bases outside the gene matches: 8. The CDR3 coding sequence is TGCGCCAGCAGCCAACCGAGCAGGGGGCGCGCCGGGGAGCTGTTTTTT. This translates into CASSQPSRGRAGELFF.

CDR3 bases: TGTGCCTGGACCCAAGCGGGAGGGCCAACCACCTACAATGAGCAGTTCTTC. Translated: CAWTQAGGPTTYNEQFF. This chain uses TRBV30 with TRBJ2-1; 10 bases align to TRBD2. The CDR3 is made up of 17 amino acids. V shed 4 bases, J shed 2 bases, and the junction held 11 bases outside the gene matches. Germline assignment: CDR1 GTSNPN and CDR2 SVGIG (reference sequence).

This chain joins TRBV7-8 and TRBJ2-1; 8 nucleotides match TRBD2. The V gene's germline CDR1 is SGHVS and CDR2 FQNEAQ. V lost 5 bases, J lost 4 bases, and 10 bases stayed unmatched. This CDR3 has 16 residues. CDR3 region: CASSPGGGSGYNEQFF. As DNA, the CDR3 is TGTGCCAGCAGCCCCGGGGGGGGCTCTGGGTACAATGAGCAGTTCTTC.

This CDR3 reads CASSLLAGIKVSYNEQFF. The CDR3 DNA reads as TGTGCCAGCAGCTTATTAGCGGGAATTAAGGTTAGCTACAATGAGCAGTTCTTC. V gene TRBV7-2 combines with J gene TRBJ2-1, with TRBD2 identical over 8 bases. Germline V gene data show CDR1 as SGHTA and CDR2 as FQGNSA. The CDR3 is 18 amino acids. V shed 2 bases, J shed 3 bases, and the junction held 12 bases outside the gene matches.

As DNA, the CDR3 is TGTGCCAGCACCCGGACAGGGAACACTGAAGCTTTCTTT. Translated: CASTRTGNTEAFF. The rearrangement joins TRBV25-1 to TRBJ1-1, with 7 bases lining up with TRBD1. CDR1 MGHDK and CDR2 SYGVNS come from the germline V gene. The CDR3 runs to 13 residues. J gave up 1 base and V 7 bases, and 3 bases lay outside the gene matches.

This clone was counted a single time. The CDR3 DNA follows: TGTGCCAGCAGCGTAGGGGTGGGGGCATACGAGCAGTACTTC. Translating it yields CASSVGVGAYEQYF. The chain couples TRBV9 to TRBJ2-7; tentatively, D is TRBD1 (6 bases). This CDR3 comprises 14 residues. Trimming stripped 0 bases from V and 4 bases from J, with 11 bases between. Germline V gives CDR1 SGDLS, CDR2 YYNGEE.

The table lists this clone with a count of one. The gene calls are TRBV5-4 and TRBJ2-5; TRBD1 matches at 7 bases. Germline assignment: CDR1 SGHNT and CDR2 YYREEE (reference sequence). With 6 bases clipped from V and 5 bases from J, the junction kept 10 bases outside the gene matches. CDR3 length equals 14 residues. The CDR3 spells CASIIQGSGETQYF. DNA of the CDR3: TGTGCCAGCATCATACAGGGGTCAGGGGAGACCCAGTACTTC. Based on the CDR3 plus reference TRBV5-4 and TRBJ2-5, the full variable domain is ETGVTQSPTHLIKTRGQQVTLRCSSQSGHNTVSWYQQALGQGPQFIFQYYREEENGRGNFPPRFSGLQFPNYSSELNVNALELDDSALYLCASIIQGSGETQYFGPGTRLLVL.

This chain connects TRBV10-3 to TRBJ2-1, with a weak D call TRBD2 (6 bases). The length of the CDR3 is 13 residues. V dropped 5 bases and J dropped 3 bases, with 8 bases sitting between them. CDR1 is ENHRY and CDR2 is SYGVKD in the germline V gene. CDR3 bases: TGTGCCATCAGTTGGGGGGACTACAATGAGCAGTTCTTC. It codes for CAISWGDYNEQFF.

This chain links TRBV25-1 with TRBJ2-5; D not certain. This CDR3 is built from 14 residues. V was pared by 4 bases and J by 2 bases, with 11 bases between. Germline-derived CDR1 and CDR2 are MGHDK and SYGVNS. For the CDR3, the DNA is TGTGCCAGCAGTGGATACAGATTTCAAGAGACCCAGTACTTC. Protein sequence: CASSGYRFQETQYF.

The chain couples TRBV7-9 to TRBJ2-5, with a weak D call TRBD1 (6 bases). This CDR3 is built from 15 residues. CDR1 SEHNR and CDR2 FQNEAQ come from the germline V gene (reference sequence). The V and J ends lost 1 base and 7 bases respectively, with 16 bases between them. The CDR3 sequence: CASSLETQGRRTQYF. The DNA of the CDR3 is TGTGCCAGCAGCTTAGAAACCCAGGGGAGACGGACCCAGTACTTC.

This clone was seen once. This sequence joins TRBV19 and TRBJ2-7, with 9 bases identical to TRBD1. With 4 bases clipped from V and 7 bases from J, the junction kept 11 bases outside the gene matches. Germline assignment: CDR1 LNHDA and CDR2 SQIVND (reference sequence). CDR3 length: 15 amino acids. CDR3 loop: CASSNNRGLEGEQYF. For the CDR3, the DNA is TGTGCCAGTAGTAACAACAGGGGGCTCGAGGGGGAGCAGTACTTC. The full variable domain, completed using reference TRBV19 and TRBJ2-7, is DGGITQSPKYLFRKEGQNVTLSCEQNLNHDAMYWYRQDPGQGLRLIYYSQIVNDFQKGDIAEGYSVSREKKESFPLTVTSAQKNPTAFYLCASSNNRGLEGEQYFGPGTRLTVT.

The rearrangement links TRBV19 to TRBJ1-5, with 8 bases lining up with TRBD1. The CDR3 contains 14 residues. V was clipped by 4 bases and J by 4 bases; unmatched bases: 3. In germline, CDR1 is LNHDA, CDR2 SQIVND (reference sequence). The CDR3 nucleotides are TGTGCCAGTAGTACTCGGACAGGGAATCAGCCCCAGCATTTT. This translates into CASSTRTGNQPQHF.

This clone was seen just once. The chain uses TRBV6-1 and TRBJ1-5; D call uncertain. CDR3 length equals 15 residues. Germline loops: CDR1 MNHNS, CDR2 SASEGT. Trimming stripped 2 bases from V and 3 bases from J, with 11 bases between. This CDR3 reads CASSEYISFNQPQHF. As DNA, the CDR3 is TGTGCCAGCAGTGAATATATCAGTTTCAATCAGCCCCAGCATTTT.

In DNA, the CDR3 is TGTGCCAGCAGCTTTCGCGTAAAGACAGAGGCACGTACCTTC. As protein: CASSFRVKTEARTF. This sequence joins TRBV5-5 and TRBJ1-2; possible D gene TRBD1, 5 bases. Looked up from germline, CDR1 is SGHKS and CDR2 is YYEKEE (reference sequence). V was cut by 2 bases and J by 14 bases, with 22 bases left in between. This CDR3 contains 14 residues.

This clone was detected only once. The V gene is TRBV4-1, the J gene TRBJ2-5; D gene unclear. CDR1 MGHRA and CDR2 YSYEKL come from the germline V gene. Trimming stripped 0 bases from V and 5 bases from J, with 7 bases between. The CDR3 length is 13 residues. CDR3 bases: TGCGCCAGCAGCCAAGATCTCGTGGAGACCCAGTACTTC. Translated, it gives CASSQDLVETQYF.

This clone was counted only a few times. This chain joins TRBV5-1 and TRBJ2-3, with 7 positions matching TRBD1. From germline, CDR1 is SGHRS and CDR2 YFSETQ. The CDR3 extends over 14 amino acids. The J segment lost 4 bases and the V segment lost 4 bases, leaving 6 bases of the junction unmatched. CDR3 nucleotide sequence: TGCGCCAGCAGCCCACGGACAGGAGCAGATACGCAGTATTTT. Translation: CASSPRTGADTQYF.

The J gene is TRBJ1-3, the V gene TRBV23-1; D is unclear. TRBV23-1 is classed as an ORF, of uncertain function. This CDR3 contains 14 residues. V gave up 6 bases and J gave up 0 bases, with 9 bases separating them. CDR3: CASRADYSGNTIYF. The CDR3 DNA is TGCGCCAGCAGAGCGGATTACTCTGGAAACACCATATATTTT.

The chain recombines TRBV27 with TRBJ2-7, with 7 bases that match TRBD2. The CDR3 is 13 residues long. The J segment lost 2 bases and the V segment lost 2 bases, leaving 0 bases of the junction unmatched. The germline V gene has CDR1 MNHEY and CDR2 SMNVEV (reference sequence). CDR3 nucleotide sequence: TGTGCCAGCAGTTTACTAGCGGCCTACGAGCAGTACTTC. It specifies CASSLLAAYEQYF.

The chain is built from TRBV13 and TRBJ2-3; 8 bases align to TRBD2. V shed 5 bases and J 9 bases; nucleotides not matched to a gene: 10. The CDR3 length is 14 residues. Germline V CDR1 and CDR2: PRHDT, FYEKMQ (reference sequence). The CDR3 nucleotides read TGTGCCAGCAGCCCCCGTGCGGGAGGAGGGACGCAGTATTTT. Protein product: CASSPRAGGGTQYF.

This chain joins TRBV19 and TRBJ1-5; D gene unclear. This CDR3 spans 16 amino acids. The germline V gene has CDR1 LNHDA and CDR2 SQIVND (reference sequence). The ends were cut back, 2 bases at V and 0 bases at J, with 11 bases in the middle. DNA of the CDR3: TGTGCCAGTAGTATAATGCACAGCCTTAGCAATCAGCCCCAGCATTTT. This translates into CASSIMHSLSNQPQHF.